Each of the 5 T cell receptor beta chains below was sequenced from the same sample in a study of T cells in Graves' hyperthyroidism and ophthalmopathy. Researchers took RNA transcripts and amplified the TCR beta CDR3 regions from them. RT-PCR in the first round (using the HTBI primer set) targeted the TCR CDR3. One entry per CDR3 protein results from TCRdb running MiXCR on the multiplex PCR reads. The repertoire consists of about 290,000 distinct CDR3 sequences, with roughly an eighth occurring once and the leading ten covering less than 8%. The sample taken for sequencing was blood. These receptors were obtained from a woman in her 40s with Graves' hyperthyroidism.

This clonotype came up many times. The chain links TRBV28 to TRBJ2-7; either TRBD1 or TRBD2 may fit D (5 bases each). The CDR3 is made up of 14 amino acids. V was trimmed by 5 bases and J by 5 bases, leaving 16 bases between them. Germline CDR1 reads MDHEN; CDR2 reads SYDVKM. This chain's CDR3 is CASSRGTGGNEQYF. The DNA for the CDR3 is TGTGCCAGCAGTCGAGGGACCGGAGGTAACGAGCAGTACTTC. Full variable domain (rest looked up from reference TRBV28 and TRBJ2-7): DVKVTQSSRYLVKRTGEKVFLECVQDMDHENMFWYRQDPGLGLRLIYFSYDVKMKEKGDIPEGYSVSREKKERFSLILESASTNQTSMYLCASSRGTGGNEQYFGPGTRLTVT.

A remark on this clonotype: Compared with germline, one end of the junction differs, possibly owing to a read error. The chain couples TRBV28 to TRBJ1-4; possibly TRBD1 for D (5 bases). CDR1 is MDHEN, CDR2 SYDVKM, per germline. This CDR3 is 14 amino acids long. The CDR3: CARSLEGTNEKLFF. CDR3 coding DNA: TGTGCCAGGAGTTTAGAGGGGACTAATGAAAAACTGTTTTTT.

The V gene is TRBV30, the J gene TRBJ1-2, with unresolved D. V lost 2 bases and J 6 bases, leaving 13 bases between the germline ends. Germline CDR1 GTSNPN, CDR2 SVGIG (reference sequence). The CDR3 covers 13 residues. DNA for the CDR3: TGTGCCTGGAGTCTTGGAGGGAGCCATGGCTACACCTTC. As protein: CAWSLGGSHGYTF.

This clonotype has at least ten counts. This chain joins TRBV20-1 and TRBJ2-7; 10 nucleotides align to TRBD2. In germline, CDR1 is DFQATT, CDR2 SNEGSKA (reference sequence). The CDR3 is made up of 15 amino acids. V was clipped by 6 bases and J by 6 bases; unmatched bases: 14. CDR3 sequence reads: CSAETLSGRLTEQYF. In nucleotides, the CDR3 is TGCAGTGCCGAGACCCTTAGCGGGAGGTTAACCGAGCAGTACTTC.

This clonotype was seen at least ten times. Here the CDR3 DNA reads TGTGCCAGCAGCCCTCGAAGGAGGGTTTCTGAAGCTTTCTTT. Amino acid sequence: CASSPRRRVSEAFF. This rearrangement joins TRBV7-2 to TRBJ1-1, with D hard to call. The V end was cut by 5 bases, the J end by 6 bases, with 16 bases between. The length of the CDR3 is 14 residues. In germline, CDR1 is SGHTA, CDR2 FQGNSA.